This TCR beta chain appears in the sequencing data of a study of blood T cell repertoires in COVID-19. Across the study: Acute and convalescent COVID-19 specimens originated in the United States, Italy and Spain. Nucleic acid was either cDNA or gDNA, and it came from T cells, B-cell-depleted T cells, or PBMCs.

In germline, CDR1 is SGDLS, CDR2 YYNGEE. The CDR3 totals 14 residues. V lost 0 bases and J 4 bases, leaving 10 bases between the germline ends. Authors' processing steps: Nucleated cell number was recorded as an estimate derived from reference gene primer amplification. This table comes from immunoSEQ multiplex PCR, and its TCRdb copy is limited to in-frame clones, with some not included. V and J calls and clone size come straight from that table; D and trimming were deduced from the DNA. This sample carries about 220,000 clones, 82% of them seen once, and the ten largest clones take 3% to 4%. This clonotype was sampled from an elderly woman with acute or convalescent COVID-19. The chain uses TRBV9 and TRBJ1-1, with a possible D match to TRBD1 (5 bases). The sequencing sample was made of peripheral blood. CDR3 bases: TGTGCCAGCAGCGTAGGGGAGGGGTCCACTGAAGCTTTCTTT. Translated: CASSVGEGSTEAFF.